The present T cell receptor beta chain was sequenced within a study of long-term antiretroviral therapy in people with HIV. Notes on the study in general: Controls had broader CDR3 length ranges than HIV repertoires did.

About this clone: Its antigen is still unknown.

The assay used was immunoSEQ (version v3.0), run at survey level. Data came from immunoSEQ multiplex PCR; TCRdb stores just in-frame clones and leaves some out. The top ten hold around 2.2% of the sample, which has about 24,000 clones, 90% to 95% seen once. Germline-derived CDR1 and CDR2 are SGHDN and FVKESK. Between the trimmed V and J ends, which lost 1 base and 7 bases, there was a span of 4 bases. This CDR3 has 12 residues. This clonotype was obtained from a woman aged 50 to 60 with HIV. The gene calls are TRBV14 and TRBJ2-2, with no clear D. Here the sequenced sample was unsorted PBMCs, taken roughly 5 years after starting antiretroviral therapy. This CDR3 is CASSQVIGELFF. The CDR3 DNA is TGTGCCAGCAGCCAAGTTATCGGGGAGCTGTTTTTT.